This T cell receptor beta chain was sequenced for a study of blood T cells in healthy people across ages. About this clonotype itself: At one end the junction does not follow the germline gene, possibly because of a read error.

A second PCR, run for about 6 to 11 cycles, used a sample-barcoded 5' primer plus a J-beta primer mix. TCRdb itself ran the 5' RACE reads through MiXCR, one entry per CDR3 protein. Altogether about 1,400,000 distinct CDR3 sequences are present, approximately 59% being singletons, with the ten largest covering over 6.5%. The sequence was collected from a man younger than 30 in good health. Sequencing input: blood.

In DNA, the CDR3 is TGTGCCTGCAGTTACTCGACGATGGTAGGGACGAACACTGAAGCTTTCTTT. Translated: CACSYSTMVGTNTEAFF. The gene calls are TRBV6-2 or TRBV6-3 and TRBJ1-1; D is perhaps TRBD1 (5 bases). CDR1 is MNHEY and CDR2 is SVGEGT in the germline V gene. The CDR3 covers 17 residues.